At least ten counts were recorded for the clone carrying this T cell receptor (beta chain). Germline V gene data show CDR1 as MDHEN and CDR2 as SYDVKM. V was pared by 3 bases and J by 1 base, with 11 bases between. The CDR3 is made up of 15 amino acids. These data originate in a study of regulatory T cells in long-lasting Graves disease. Time point indicated: newly diagnosed GD, antithyroid drugs for less than 3 months. The TCR library was made from RNA extracted from PBMCs. Building the TCR beta libraries relied on iRepertoire HTBI primers, and CDR3 regions underwent Arm-PCR. TCRdb re-derived calls from the multiplex PCR reads in MiXCR, one entry per CDR3 protein. The table has around 480,000 distinct CDR3 sequences, about a sixth seen once; the top ten hold more than 10%. These sequences were also reported in another study, on T cells in Graves' hyperthyroidism and ophthalmopathy.

The chain is built from TRBV28 and TRBJ2-3, with a tentative D call TRBD1 (6 bases). This receptor was identified in a man aged 40-49 years with Graves disease. Sequencing used peripheral blood mononuclear cells (PBMCs), obtained at new diagnosis, from a patient treated with antithyroid drugs. This CDR3 reads CASSFGSGGTDTQYF. The CDR3 DNA sequence: TGTGCCAGCAGTTTTGGGTCAGGGGGCACAGATACGCAGTATTTT. Looking up the rest from reference TRBV28 and TRBJ2-3 gives the full variable domain: DVKVTQSSRYLVKRTGEKVFLECVQDMDHENMFWYRQDPGLGLRLIYFSYDVKMKEKGDIPEGYSVSREKKERFSLILESASTNQTSMYLCASSFGSGGTDTQYFGPGTRLTVL.